These 16 T cell receptor beta chains share one sample of origin, sequenced in a study of OX40 agonist ivuxolimab in advanced cancers. Produced via immunoSEQ multiplex PCR; TCRdb's table is partial and in-frame only. This sample yields about 41,000 clones, of which around nine tenths are seen a single time; under 40% belongs to the top ten. Specimen: CD4+ or CD8+ T cells sorted from blood, collected in a trial of the OX40 agonist ivuxolimab. The receptors derive from an adult with an advanced solid tumor such as melanoma, head and neck, liver or kidney cancer.

The J gene is TRBJ1-6, the V gene TRBV5-1, with D perhaps TRBD1 (6 bases). CDR3 size: 15 residues. Trimming pared 7 bases from V and 7 bases from J, leaving 18 bases between. Germline V lookup: CDR1 SGHRS, CDR2 YFSETQ. The CDR3 protein is CASANTGTRNSPLHF. The CDR3 DNA sequence: TGCGCCAGCGCGAACACCGGGACAAGGAATTCACCCCTCCACTTT.

The J gene is TRBJ2-7, the V gene TRBV6-6; 9 bases are shared with TRBD2. CDR3 length: 14 residues. J was trimmed by 0 bases and V by 6 bases; bases with no gene match: 3. Germline assignment: CDR1 MNHNY and CDR2 SVGAGI (reference sequence). CDR3: CASSYSGGSYEQYF. The CDR3 nucleotides read TGTGCCAGCAGCTATAGCGGGGGCTCCTACGAGCAGTACTTC.

This clone was seen just once. The chain recombines TRBV28 with TRBJ2-7; perhaps TRBD1 as D (6 bases). The CDR3 consists of 14 residues. V was cut by 2 bases and J by 4 bases, with 12 bases left in between. Germline V gives CDR1 MDHEN, CDR2 SYDVKM. CDR3 sequence reads: CASSLNGTLYEQYF. CDR3 bases: TGTGCCAGCAGTTTAAATGGGACACTTTACGAGCAGTACTTC.

This clone was counted a few times. The chain links TRBV30 to TRBJ1-1, with D unclear. V lost 1 base, J lost 10 bases, and 10 bases lay in between. The CDR3 has 11 residues. Germline V gene sequence: CDR1 GTSNPN, CDR2 SVGIG (reference sequence). CDR3 amino acids: CAWSAQAGAFF. DNA for the CDR3: TGTGCCTGGAGTGCCCAAGCAGGAGCTTTCTTT.

The V gene is TRBV11-2, the J gene TRBJ2-3; 7 nucleotides agree with TRBD1. This CDR3 spans 16 amino acids. Germline-derived CDR1 and CDR2 are SGHAT and FQNNGV. V gave up 5 bases and J gave up 0 bases; unmatched junction bases: 8. Here the CDR3 reads CASSKLEGASTDTQYF. The CDR3 DNA reads TGTGCCAGCAGCAAGCTCGAGGGGGCAAGCACAGATACGCAGTATTTT.

The rearrangement uses TRBV9 and TRBJ2-5; D is uncertain. The closer fit of TRBJ2-7 to the DNA end suggests the J call may be wrong. Germline V lookup: CDR1 SGDLS, CDR2 YYNGEE. This CDR3 has 11 residues. The DNA of the CDR3 is TGTGCCAGCAGCGGCTCCTACGAGCAGTACTTC. This translates into CASSGSYEQYF.

The table lists this clone with a few counts. The chain has TRBV2 and TRBJ2-1, with 11 bases that match TRBD2. Germline CDR1 and CDR2: SNHLY and FYNNEI. The CDR3 is made up of 14 amino acids. V was clipped by 6 bases and J by 7 bases; unmatched bases: 5. The CDR3 spells CASSETSGKNEQFF. The CDR3 DNA is TGTGCCAGCAGCGAGACTAGCGGGAAGAATGAGCAGTTCTTC.

This chain uses TRBV11-3 with TRBJ2-3; no clear D. CDR1 is SGHNT, CDR2 YENEEA, per germline. CDR3 size: 11 residues. Deletions cut 0 bases from V and 10 bases from J, with 5 bases between. The CDR3 bases are TGTGCCAGCAGCTTAGACGGTGCGCAGTATTTT. Its translation: CASSLDGAQYF.

V usage is TRBV10-3 and J usage is TRBJ2-7; 11 nucleotides agree with TRBD2. V was pared by 7 bases and J by 2 bases, with 4 bases of the junction left unmatched. Germline V gene data show CDR1 as ENHRY and CDR2 as SYGVKD. The CDR3 is 14 amino acids. The CDR3 region has the DNA TGTGCCATCAAGGTTAGCGGGGGGGCCTACGAGCAGTACTTC. Translation gives CAIKVSGGAYEQYF.

The V call is TRBV5-4, the J call TRBJ2-3; 14 bases map to TRBD2. Per germline, CDR1 SGHNT and CDR2 YYREEE (reference sequence). The CDR3 has 16 amino acids. The junction had 4 bases not matched to a gene; V was cut back by 3 bases and J by 4 bases. The CDR3 DNA sequence: TGTGCCAGCAGCTCGCGGACTAGCGGGAGGTCAGATACGCAGTATTTT. Amino acids: CASSSRTSGRSDTQYF.

The chain combines TRBV4-1 with TRBJ2-1, with D perhaps assigned TRBD1 or TRBD2 (5 bases each). Germline CDR1 is MGHRA and CDR2 is YSYEKL. The length of the CDR3 is 15 residues. V was pared by 4 bases and J by 10 bases, with 20 bases between. CDR3 amino acids: CASSLKRDPRNEQFF. CDR3 sequence (DNA): TGCGCCAGCAGCCTCAAGAGGGACCCCCGGAACGAGCAGTTCTTC.

The chain combines TRBV19 with TRBJ1-2; TRBD1 matches 8 bases. Trimming took 10 bases from V and 1 from J; bases not matched to a gene: 11. The CDR3 spans 15 residues. Looked up from germline, CDR1 is LNHDA and CDR2 is SQIVND (reference sequence). The CDR3 coding sequence is TGTGCCACCTCAGACAGGGGCGAAAATAACTATGGCTACACCTTC. Translation gives CATSDRGENNYGYTF.

This clone has just one count. CDR3 loop: CSVVKGSGNTIYF. For the CDR3, the DNA is TGCAGCGTTGTTAAAGGCTCTGGAAACACCATATATTTT. This sequence joins TRBV29-1 and TRBJ1-3, with D hard to call. The CDR3 is made up of 13 amino acids. From germline, CDR1 is SQVTM and CDR2 ANQGSEA. V lost 4 bases and J 0 bases, leaving 7 bases between the germline ends. The entire variable domain, with the rest obtained from reference TRBV29-1 and TRBJ1-3, is as follows: SAVISQKPSRDICQRGTSLTIQCQVDSQVTMMFWYRQQPGQSLTLIATANQGSEATYESGFVIDKFPISRPNLTFSTLTVSNMSPEDSSIYLCSVVKGSGNTIYFGEGSWLTVV.

The genes are TRBV9 and TRBJ2-2; 10 bases agree with TRBD2. The CDR3 has 18 amino acids. Germline V gives CDR1 SGDLS, CDR2 YYNGEE. The V and J ends lost 4 bases and 6 bases, in that order; junction bases with no gene match: 15. CDR3 protein: CASSPPALAGVLAGELFF. The CDR3, as DNA: TGTGCCAGCAGCCCCCCGGCCCTAGCGGGAGTATTGGCCGGGGAGCTGTTTTTT. Together with reference TRBV9 and TRBJ2-2, the CDR3 gives the full variable domain: DSGVTQTPKHLITATGQRVTLRCSPRSGDLSVYWYQQSLDQGLQFLIQYYNGEERAKGNILERFSAQQFPDLHSELNLSSLELGDSALYFCASSPPALAGVLAGELFFGEGSRLTVL.

The J gene is TRBJ2-7, the V gene TRBV7-5; TRBD2, the table's D call, was not compared with the DNA. TRBV7-5 represents a pseudogene. The CDR3 extends over 18 amino acids. The CDR3 DNA reads as TGTGCCAGCAGCTCCGAGACCGGTCTCGGGGAGTCAGGAAACGAGCAGTACTTC. This translates into CASSSETGLGESGNEQYF.

The chain is built from TRBV5-1 and TRBJ2-3; perhaps TRBD1 as D (6 bases). V shed 4 bases and J shed 0 bases, with 9 bases lying between them. The CDR3 spans 14 residues. Germline V gives CDR1 SGHRS, CDR2 YFSETQ. Here the CDR3 DNA reads TGCGCCAGCAGCCAAGGACAGAGCACAGATACGCAGTATTTT. This translates into CASSQGQSTDTQYF.